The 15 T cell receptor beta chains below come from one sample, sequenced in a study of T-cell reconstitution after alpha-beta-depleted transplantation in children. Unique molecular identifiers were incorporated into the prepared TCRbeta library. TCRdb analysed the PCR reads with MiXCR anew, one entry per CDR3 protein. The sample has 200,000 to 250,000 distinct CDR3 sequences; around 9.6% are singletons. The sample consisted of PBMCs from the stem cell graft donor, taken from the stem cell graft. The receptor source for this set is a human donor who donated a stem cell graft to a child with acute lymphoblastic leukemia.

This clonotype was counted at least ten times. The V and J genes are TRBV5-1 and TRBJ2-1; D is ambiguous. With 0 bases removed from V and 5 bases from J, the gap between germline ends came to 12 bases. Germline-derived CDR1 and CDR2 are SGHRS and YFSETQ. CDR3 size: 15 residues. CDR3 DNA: TGCGCCAGCAGCTTGGAGGGCTTCGAGAACAATGAGCAGTTCTTC. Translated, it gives CASSLEGFENNEQFF. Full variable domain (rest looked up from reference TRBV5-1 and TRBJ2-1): KAGVTQTPRYLIKTRGQQVTLSCSPISGHRSVSWYQQTPGQGLQFLFEYFSETQRNKGNFPGRFSGRQFSNSRSEMNVSTLELGDSALYLCASSLEGFENNEQFFGPGTRLTVL.

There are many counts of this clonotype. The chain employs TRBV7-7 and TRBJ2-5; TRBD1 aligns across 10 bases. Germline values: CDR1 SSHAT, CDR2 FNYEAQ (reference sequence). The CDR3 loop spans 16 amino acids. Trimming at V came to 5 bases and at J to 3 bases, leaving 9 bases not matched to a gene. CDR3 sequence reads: CASSKRPGQGKETQYF. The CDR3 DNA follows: TGTGCCAGCAGCAAGCGTCCGGGACAGGGGAAAGAGACCCAGTACTTC.

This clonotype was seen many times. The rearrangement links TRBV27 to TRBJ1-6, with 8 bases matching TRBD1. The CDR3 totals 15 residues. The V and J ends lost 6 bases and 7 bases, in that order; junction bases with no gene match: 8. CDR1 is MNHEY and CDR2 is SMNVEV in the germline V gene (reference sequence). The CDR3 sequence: CASRQGQGNNSPLHF. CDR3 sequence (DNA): TGTGCCAGCAGACAAGGACAGGGTAACAATTCACCCCTCCACTTT.

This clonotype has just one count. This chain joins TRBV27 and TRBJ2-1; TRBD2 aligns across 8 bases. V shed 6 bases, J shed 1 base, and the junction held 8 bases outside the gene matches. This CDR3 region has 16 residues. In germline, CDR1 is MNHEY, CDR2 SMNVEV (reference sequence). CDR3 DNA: TGTGCCAGCAGGGGCTCTGGCGGGGGGTCCTACAATGAGCAGTTCTTC. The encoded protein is CASRGSGGGSYNEQFF.

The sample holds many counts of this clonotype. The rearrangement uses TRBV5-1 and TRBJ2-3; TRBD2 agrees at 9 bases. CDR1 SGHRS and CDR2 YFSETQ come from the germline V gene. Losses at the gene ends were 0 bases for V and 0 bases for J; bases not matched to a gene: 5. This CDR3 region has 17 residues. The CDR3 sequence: CASSLGVTSGSTDTQYF. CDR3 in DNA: TGCGCCAGCAGCTTGGGGGTGACTAGCGGAAGCACAGATACGCAGTATTTT. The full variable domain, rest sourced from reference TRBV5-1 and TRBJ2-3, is KAGVTQTPRYLIKTRGQQVTLSCSPISGHRSVSWYQQTPGQGLQFLFEYFSETQRNKGNFPGRFSGRQFSNSRSEMNVSTLELGDSALYLCASSLGVTSGSTDTQYFGPGTRLTVL.

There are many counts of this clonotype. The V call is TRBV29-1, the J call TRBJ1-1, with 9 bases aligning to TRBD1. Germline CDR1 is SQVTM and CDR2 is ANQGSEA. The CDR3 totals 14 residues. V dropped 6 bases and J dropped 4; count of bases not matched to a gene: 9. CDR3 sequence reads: CSVPNPTGGTEAFF. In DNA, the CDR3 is TGCAGCGTCCCCAACCCGACAGGGGGCACTGAAGCTTTCTTT.

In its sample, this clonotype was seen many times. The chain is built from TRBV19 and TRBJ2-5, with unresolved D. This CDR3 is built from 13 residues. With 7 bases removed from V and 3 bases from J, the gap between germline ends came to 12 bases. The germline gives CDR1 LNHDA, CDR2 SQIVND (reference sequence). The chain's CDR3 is CASTSTVKETQYF. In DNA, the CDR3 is TGTGCCAGTACCTCGACGGTGAAAGAGACCCAGTACTTC. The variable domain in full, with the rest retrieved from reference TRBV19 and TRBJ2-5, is DGGITQSPKYLFRKEGQNVTLSCEQNLNHDAMYWYRQDPGQGLRLIYYSQIVNDFQKGDIAEGYSVSREKKESFPLTVTSAQKNPTAFYLCASTSTVKETQYFGPGTRLLVL.

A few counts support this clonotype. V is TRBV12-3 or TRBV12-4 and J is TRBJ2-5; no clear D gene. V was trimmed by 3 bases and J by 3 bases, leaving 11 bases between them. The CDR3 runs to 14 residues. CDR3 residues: CASSFEDREETQYF. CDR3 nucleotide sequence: TGTGCCAGCAGTTTTGAGGATAGAGAAGAGACCCAGTACTTC.

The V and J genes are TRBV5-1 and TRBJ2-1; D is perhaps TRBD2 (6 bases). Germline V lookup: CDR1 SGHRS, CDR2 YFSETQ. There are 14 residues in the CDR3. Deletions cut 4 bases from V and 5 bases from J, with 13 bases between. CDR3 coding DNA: TGCGCCAGCAGCCGGGACTCCCCTAACAATGAGCAGTTCTTC. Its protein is CASSRDSPNNEQFF. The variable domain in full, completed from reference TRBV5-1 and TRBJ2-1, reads KAGVTQTPRYLIKTRGQQVTLSCSPISGHRSVSWYQQTPGQGLQFLFEYFSETQRNKGNFPGRFSGRQFSNSRSEMNVSTLELGDSALYLCASSRDSPNNEQFFGPGTRLTVL.

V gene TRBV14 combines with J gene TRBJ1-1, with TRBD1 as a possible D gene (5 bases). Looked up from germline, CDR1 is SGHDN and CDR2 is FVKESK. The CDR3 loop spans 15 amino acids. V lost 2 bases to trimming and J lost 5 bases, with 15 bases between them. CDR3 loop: CASSQNLLEGTEAFF. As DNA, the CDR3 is TGTGCCAGCAGCCAAAACCTTTTGGAGGGGACTGAAGCTTTCTTT.

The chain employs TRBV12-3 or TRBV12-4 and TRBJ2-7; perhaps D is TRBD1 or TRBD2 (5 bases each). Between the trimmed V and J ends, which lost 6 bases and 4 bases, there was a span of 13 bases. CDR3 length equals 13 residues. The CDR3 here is CASRGGGGYEQYF. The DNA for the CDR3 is TGTGCCAGCAGGGGTGGTGGGGGATACGAGCAGTACTTC.

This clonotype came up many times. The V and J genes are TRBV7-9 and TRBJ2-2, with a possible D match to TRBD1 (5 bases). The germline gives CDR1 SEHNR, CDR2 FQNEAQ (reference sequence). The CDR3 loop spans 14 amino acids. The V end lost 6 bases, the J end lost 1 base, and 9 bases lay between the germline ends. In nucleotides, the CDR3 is TGTGCCAGCAGGCGCGACAGGAACACCGGGGAGCTGTTTTTT. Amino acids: CASRRDRNTGELFF.

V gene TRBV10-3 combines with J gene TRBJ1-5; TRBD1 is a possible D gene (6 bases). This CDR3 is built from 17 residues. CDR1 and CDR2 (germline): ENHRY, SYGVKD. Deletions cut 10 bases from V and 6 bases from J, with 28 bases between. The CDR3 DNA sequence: TGTGCCACCCAACCTACACAGGGCCCCGTAAGGGTTCAGCCCCAGCATTTT. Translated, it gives CATQPTQGPVRVQPQHF.

The CDR3 reads CASRWRDQPQHF. CDR3 nucleotides: TGTGCCAGCAGGTGGCGGGATCAGCCCCAGCATTTT. The chain combines TRBV7-9 with TRBJ1-5; D ambiguous. Germline assignment: CDR1 SEHNR and CDR2 FQNEAQ (reference sequence). The V and J ends lost 6 bases and 5 bases respectively, with 8 bases between them. The length of the CDR3 is 12 residues.

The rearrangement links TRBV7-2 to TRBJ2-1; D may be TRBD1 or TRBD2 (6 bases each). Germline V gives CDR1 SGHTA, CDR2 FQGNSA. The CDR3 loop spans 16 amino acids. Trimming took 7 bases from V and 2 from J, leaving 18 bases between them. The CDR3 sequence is CASTIGGQGTYNEQFF. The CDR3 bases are TGTGCCAGCACCATCGGGGGCCAGGGAACCTACAATGAGCAGTTCTTC.